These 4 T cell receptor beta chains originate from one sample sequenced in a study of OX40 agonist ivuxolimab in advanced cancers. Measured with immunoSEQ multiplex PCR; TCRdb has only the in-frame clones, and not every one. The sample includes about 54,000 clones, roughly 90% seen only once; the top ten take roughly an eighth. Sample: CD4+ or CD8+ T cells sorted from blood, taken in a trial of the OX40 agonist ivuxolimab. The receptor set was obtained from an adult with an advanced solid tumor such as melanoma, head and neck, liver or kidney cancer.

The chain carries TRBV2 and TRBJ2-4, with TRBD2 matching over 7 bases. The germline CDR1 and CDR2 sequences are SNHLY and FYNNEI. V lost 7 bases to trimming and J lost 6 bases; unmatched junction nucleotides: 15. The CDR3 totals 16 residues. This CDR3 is CASKPSGIPRINIQYF. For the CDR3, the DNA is TGTGCCAGCAAACCTAGCGGCATCCCACGAATAAACATTCAGTACTTC.

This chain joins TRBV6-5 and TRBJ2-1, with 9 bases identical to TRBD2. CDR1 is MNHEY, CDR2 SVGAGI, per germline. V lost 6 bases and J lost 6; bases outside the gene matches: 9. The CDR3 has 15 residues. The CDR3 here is CASSRLAGTLNEQFF. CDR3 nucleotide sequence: TGTGCCAGCAGCCGTCTAGCGGGGACACTCAATGAGCAGTTCTTC.

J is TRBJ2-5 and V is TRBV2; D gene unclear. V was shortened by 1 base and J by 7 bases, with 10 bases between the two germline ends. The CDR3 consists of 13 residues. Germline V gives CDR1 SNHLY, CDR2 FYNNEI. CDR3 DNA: TGTGCCAGCAGTGAAGGTCCCAGGTGGACCCAGTACTTC. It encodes CASSEGPRWTQYF.

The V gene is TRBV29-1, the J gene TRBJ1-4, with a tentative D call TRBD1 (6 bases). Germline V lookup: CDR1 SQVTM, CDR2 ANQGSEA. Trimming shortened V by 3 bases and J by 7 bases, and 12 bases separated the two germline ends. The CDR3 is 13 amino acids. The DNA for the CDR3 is TGCAGCGTTGACCCCAGGGGAGGTGAAAAACTGTTTTTT. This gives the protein CSVDPRGGEKLFF.